This TCR beta chain was captured in a study of OX40 agonist ivuxolimab in advanced cancers. Study at large: Dose-escalation patients suffered from hepatocellular carcinoma, melanoma, renal cell or head and neck cancer. Broader study findings: The mean number of expanded clones was higher in CD8+ T cells than in CD4+. With doses of 0.1 to 3.0 mg/kg, CD4+ and CD8+ blood T cells had undergone clonal expansion by week 6.

This clone showed up just a few times. What it binds is not known. Autoimmune disease history or systemic immunosuppression was exclusionary. The germline CDR1 and CDR2 sequences are MNHEY and SMNVEV (reference sequence). V lost 4 bases and J lost 3, with 9 bases in between. CDR3 length: 14 amino acids. Produced via immunoSEQ multiplex PCR; TCRdb's table is partial and in-frame only. This sample has 85,000 to 100,000 clones, with 90% to 95% found just once. This specimen was CD4+ or CD8+ T cells sorted from blood, taken in a trial of the OX40 agonist ivuxolimab. This sequence originates from an adult with an advanced solid tumor such as melanoma, head and neck, liver or kidney cancer. The chain uses TRBV27 and TRBJ1-4, with D hard to call. CDR3 DNA sequence: TGTGCCAGCAGTTCGGTCGTGGCTAATGAAAAACTGTTTTTT. It encodes CASSSVVANEKLFF.